The 26 T cell receptor beta chains below were found in one sample sequenced in a study of shared clonotypes between healthy human individuals. Using immunoSEQ multiplex PCR, the repertoire was profiled, and TCRdb retains in-frame clones only, with some absent. There are about 1 million clones in the sample; around 76% occur only once, and approximately 1.5% lies in the top ten. Sequenced material: memory CD4+ T cells sorted from blood. Subset described: CD45RA-negative fraction. The origin of the receptors is a man younger than 30 in good health.

The rearrangement uses TRBV9 and TRBJ2-7; no reliable D call. This CDR3 has 14 residues. CDR1 is SGDLS, CDR2 YYNGEE, per germline. V lost 4 bases, J lost 0 bases, and 11 bases lay in between. The CDR3 sequence: CASSSRSYSYEQYF. The CDR3 DNA reads as TGTGCCAGCAGCTCTCGGTCCTACTCCTACGAGCAGTACTTC.

DNA of the CDR3: TGTGCCAGCAGCTCCAGCGGGGGGGCCTCCTACAATGAGCAGTTCTTC. This encodes CASSSSGGASYNEQFF. This sequence joins TRBV7-8 and TRBJ2-1, with 10 positions matching TRBD2. The germline CDR1 and CDR2 sequences are SGHVS and FQNEAQ. The CDR3 is 16 amino acids. Losses at the gene ends were 4 bases for V and 0 bases for J; bases not matched to a gene: 3.

This chain connects TRBV18 to TRBJ2-2; 13 nucleotides agree with TRBD2. This CDR3 is built from 18 residues. With 3 bases clipped from V and 0 bases from J, the junction kept 4 bases outside the gene matches. Germline CDR1 and CDR2: KGHSH and LQKENI. The CDR3 loop is CASSPGLAGASNTGELFF. As DNA, the CDR3 is TGTGCCAGCTCACCCGGACTAGCGGGAGCTTCGAACACCGGGGAGCTGTTTTTT.

This clone has a single count. V usage is TRBV18 and J usage is TRBJ1-1; the match to TRBD1 covers 10 bases. The ends lost 6 bases at V and 4 bases at J; junction bases unmatched: 5. Germline loops: CDR1 KGHSH, CDR2 LQKENI. This CDR3 is built from 14 residues. CDR3 sequence reads: CASSQGQGITEAFF. The CDR3, as DNA: TGTGCCAGCTCCCAGGGACAGGGGATCACTGAAGCTTTCTTT. The variable domain in full, completed from reference TRBV18 and TRBJ1-1, reads NAGVMQNPRHLVRRRGQEARLRCSPMKGHSHVYWYRQLPEEGLKFMVYLQKENIIDESGMPKERFSAEFPKEGPSILRIQQVVRGDSAAYFCASSQGQGITEAFFGQGTRLTVV.

This clone was observed a single time. The V gene is TRBV5-6, the J gene TRBJ1-2; a weak D match, TRBD1 (5 bases). This CDR3 region has 14 residues. The ends were cut back, 4 bases at V and 3 bases at J, with 13 bases in the middle. Germline V gene sequence: CDR1 SGHDT, CDR2 YYEEEE. The CDR3 loop is CASSAKGRDYGYTF. The CDR3 bases are TGTGCCAGCAGCGCCAAGGGCAGGGACTATGGCTACACCTTC.

This sequence joins TRBV30 and TRBJ2-7, with TRBD1 matching over 9 bases. CDR3 length equals 18 residues. From germline, CDR1 is GTSNPN and CDR2 SVGIG (reference sequence). V was clipped by 3 bases and J by 3 bases; unmatched bases: 18. DNA of the CDR3: TGTGCCTGGAGGCCACAGGGGGCGCGCCCCCCAGTTCTCTACGAGCAGTACTTC. This gives the protein CAWRPQGARPPVLYEQYF.

The chain couples TRBV27 to TRBJ2-1, with D hard to call. Germline lookup yields CDR1 MNHEY and CDR2 SMNVEV (reference sequence). Deletions cut 0 bases from V and 0 bases from J, with 12 bases between. This CDR3 region has 17 residues. The CDR3 reads CASSLSGHKISYNEQFF. The DNA of the CDR3 is TGTGCCAGCAGTTTATCAGGTCACAAGATCTCCTACAATGAGCAGTTCTTC.

This clone was counted between two and nine times. The chain uses TRBV5-6 and TRBJ1-3; D remains ambiguous. The CDR3 length is 11 residues. The V and J ends lost 2 bases and 6 bases respectively, with 3 bases between them. Germline loops: CDR1 SGHDT, CDR2 YYEEEE. The CDR3 here is CASSFENTIYF. CDR3 DNA: TGTGCCAGCAGCTTCGAAAACACCATATATTTT.

The chain employs TRBV30 and TRBJ1-1; 10 bases line up with TRBD1. Trimming cost V 8 bases and J 4 bases; bases outside gene matches: 7. This CDR3 has 13 amino acids. Per germline, CDR1 GTSNPN and CDR2 SVGIG (reference sequence). The CDR3, as DNA: TGTGCCAAAGACAGGGGGCCCATCACTGAAGCTTTCTTT. Translating gives CAKDRGPITEAFF. The full variable domain, rest sourced from reference TRBV30 and TRBJ1-1, is SQTIHQWPATLVQPVGSPLSLECTVEGTSNPNLYWYRQAAGRGLQLLFYSVGIGQISSEVPQNLSASRPQDRQFILSSKKLLLSDSGFYLCAKDRGPITEAFFGQGTRLTVV.

This clone was seen only once. The J gene is TRBJ1-2, the V gene TRBV5-6; D is unclear. Germline CDR1 SGHDT, CDR2 YYEEEE. CDR3 length: 15 amino acids. V gave up 3 bases and J gave up 2 bases, with 14 bases separating them. The CDR3 loop is CASSSRRLGNYGYTF. The CDR3 nucleotides are TGTGCCAGCAGCTCCCGACGGTTGGGGAACTATGGCTACACCTTC.

This chain links TRBV11-2 with TRBJ2-5, with D hard to call. Per germline, CDR1 SGHAT and CDR2 FQNNGV. Trimming took off 2 bases at V and 5 bases at J, with 12 bases between the two ends. This CDR3 is 14 amino acids long. CDR3 coding DNA: TGTGCCAGCAGCTTATCAATCCCCCGGGAGACCCAGTACTTC. Protein: CASSLSIPRETQYF.

This chain links TRBV5-1 with TRBJ1-2; TRBD1 agrees at 7 bases. Germline CDR1 and CDR2: SGHRS and YFSETQ. J gave up 5 bases and V 4 bases, and 14 bases lay outside the gene matches. This CDR3 spans 16 amino acids. The CDR3 DNA is TGCGCCAGCAGCCCGGGACAGTCCTCGTCACTGTATGGCTACACCTTC. Its translation: CASSPGQSSSLYGYTF.

In nucleotides, the CDR3 is TGTGCCAGCACCGCCGGGGGGCCCCTCCACTTT. Encoded protein: CASTAGGPLHF. This chain uses TRBV7-9 with TRBJ1-6; TRBD1 might be the D (5 bases). Germline CDR1 and CDR2: SEHNR and FQNEAQ (reference sequence). CDR3 length: 11 amino acids. The germline V and J ends were trimmed by 7 bases and 13 bases, with 11 bases remaining between them.

CDR3 sequence reads: CASSERLGTGGAYNSPLHF. The CDR3 DNA sequence: TGTGCCAGCAGTGAGCGACTCGGAACAGGGGGCGCCTATAATTCACCCCTCCACTTT. V is TRBV2 and J is TRBJ1-6, with 9 bases matching TRBD1. Per germline, CDR1 SNHLY and CDR2 FYNNEI. This CDR3 region has 19 residues. The junction had 11 bases not matched to a gene; V was cut back by 3 bases and J by 2 bases.

This clone was observed at least ten times. The V and J genes are TRBV6-4 and TRBJ1-1; D not certain. CDR3 length: 13 amino acids. V lost 3 bases and J lost 10, with 15 bases in between. Germline V CDR1 and CDR2: MRHNA, SNTAGT. CDR3 amino acids: CASSELGSGRAFF. CDR3 sequence (DNA): TGTGCCAGCAGTGAGCTGGGGAGCGGGCGAGCTTTCTTT.

The chain links TRBV10-3 to TRBJ2-7, with TRBD1 matching over 7 bases. The CDR3 loop spans 16 amino acids. Trimming took 0 bases from V and 5 from J; bases not matched to a gene: 10. Looked up from germline, CDR1 is ENHRY and CDR2 is SYGVKD. This chain's CDR3 is CAISESRGRGQNEQYF. In nucleotides, the CDR3 is TGTGCCATCAGTGAGTCGAGGGGGCGAGGGCAAAACGAGCAGTACTTC.

Only a few counts were recorded for this clone. The rearrangement links TRBV28 to TRBJ1-2, with 11 bases fitting TRBD1. Trimming removed 6 bases from V and 3 bases from J; junction bases left unmatched: 9. CDR3 length equals 16 residues. Germline values: CDR1 MDHEN, CDR2 SYDVKM. Here the CDR3 reads CASSGTGTGGYYGYTF. The CDR3 nucleotides are TGTGCCAGCAGCGGTACCGGGACAGGGGGGTACTATGGCTACACCTTC.

In its sample, this clone was seen many times. The V call is TRBV10-1, the J call TRBJ1-1, with D unclear. Germline V gives CDR1 WNHNN, CDR2 SYGVQD (reference sequence). The CDR3 has 13 residues. With 5 bases removed from V and 2 bases from J, the gap between germline ends came to 9 bases. CDR3 in amino acids: CASSRELNTEAFF. The CDR3 bases are TGCGCCAGCAGTCGGGAGCTCAACACTGAAGCTTTCTTT.

This chain connects TRBV7-2 to TRBJ2-5; TRBD1 matches 8 bases. There are 13 residues in the CDR3. Trimming cost V 2 bases and J 5 bases; bases outside gene matches: 1. Germline assignment: CDR1 SGHTA and CDR2 FQGNSA. This chain's CDR3 is CASSLNRGETQYF. CDR3 nucleotide sequence: TGTGCCAGCAGCTTAAACAGGGGGGAGACCCAGTACTTC.

This clone was counted between two and nine times. Additional DNA sequences in this sample encode the identical CDR3. The rearrangement uses TRBV5-1 and TRBJ2-3; D gene unclear. Germline CDR1 and CDR2: SGHRS and YFSETQ. V lost 2 bases and J 3 bases, leaving 4 bases between the germline ends. The CDR3 runs to 12 residues. The CDR3 sequence: CASSFETDTQYF. CDR3 in DNA: TGCGCCAGCAGCTTCGAGACAGATACGCAGTATTTT.

The chain has TRBV19 and TRBJ1-1, with a weak D call TRBD1 (5 bases). From germline, CDR1 is LNHDA and CDR2 SQIVND (reference sequence). The ends were cut back, 7 bases at V and 1 base at J, with 13 bases in the middle. The CDR3 covers 14 residues. The CDR3 coding sequence is TGTGCCAGTAATTCGGTAACAGGGAACACTGAAGCTTTCTTT. This translates into CASNSVTGNTEAFF.

J is TRBJ2-3 and V is TRBV27; TRBD2 is a possible D gene (6 bases). Deletions cut 6 bases from V and 1 base from J, with 14 bases between. This CDR3 is 15 amino acids long. Germline-derived CDR1 and CDR2 are MNHEY and SMNVEV (reference sequence). The CDR3 is CASSPSASGTDTQYF. CDR3 DNA: TGTGCCAGCAGCCCTTCGGCTAGCGGCACAGATACGCAGTATTTT.

This clone was recorded a few times. This chain uses TRBV21-1 with TRBJ2-2; TRBD1, the table's D call, lacks a check against the DNA. TRBV21-1 is an annotated pseudogene. The CDR3 length is 17 residues. This CDR3 reads CASSKIVRTPDTGELFF. In DNA form, the CDR3 reads TGTGCCAGCAGCAAAATAGTGAGGACACCCGACACCGGGGAGCTGTTTTTT.

The chain uses TRBV6-1 and TRBJ2-5; 7 bases are shared with TRBD2. This CDR3 comprises 15 residues. The germline CDR1 and CDR2 sequences are MNHNS and SASEGT. The J segment lost 2 bases and the V segment lost 8 bases, leaving 11 bases of the junction unmatched. The CDR3 here is CASLRGGAGQETQYF. The CDR3 nucleotides read TGTGCCAGCCTGAGGGGAGGGGCTGGGCAAGAGACCCAGTACTTC.

This chain uses TRBV30 with TRBJ1-5; D not resolved. V dropped 2 bases and J dropped 5 bases, with 13 bases sitting between them. The germline CDR1 and CDR2 sequences are GTSNPN and SVGIG (reference sequence). This CDR3 is 14 amino acids long. The CDR3 loop reads CAWSTGPFYQPQHF. CDR3 nucleotides: TGTGCCTGGAGTACCGGGCCATTCTATCAGCCCCAGCATTTT.

The rearrangement joins TRBV5-8 to TRBJ1-5, with D possibly matching TRBD1 (5 bases). This CDR3 spans 16 amino acids. Germline V gene data show CDR1 as SGHTS and CDR2 as YDEGEE. With 4 bases removed from V and 0 bases from J, the gap between germline ends came to 14 bases. The DNA of the CDR3 is TGTGCCAGCAGCACCGGGACGGAATATAGCAATCAGCCCCAGCATTTT. As protein: CASSTGTEYSNQPQHF.